Each of the 2 T cell receptor beta chains below was sequenced from the same sample in a study of CD8+CD57+ T cells in acquired aplastic anemia. Researchers used genomic DNA as the template to profile TCR beta VDJ and CDR3. TCRdb reanalysed the reads using MiXCR and keeps one entry per CDR3 protein. This table has some 190,000 distinct CDR3 sequences, 35% to 50% appearing once. The source material was sorted CD4+, CD8+, or CD8+CD57+ T cells (not recorded which) from PBMCs. Receptors were obtained from a human donor in good health.

The genes are TRBV19 and TRBJ2-1; D unresolved. Germline-derived CDR1 and CDR2 are LNHDA and SQIVND (reference sequence). The CDR3 consists of 15 residues. V was clipped by 3 bases and J by 0 bases, with 9 bases between them. The CDR3 sequence is CASSISLSSYNEQFF. For the CDR3, the DNA is TGTGCCAGTAGTATTAGTTTGAGCTCCTACAATGAGCAGTTCTTC.

There are a few counts of this clonotype. The chain carries TRBV28 and TRBJ2-7; TRBD2 aligns across 13 bases. Germline V CDR1 and CDR2: MDHEN, SYDVKM. The V and J ends lost 4 bases and 3 bases, in that order; junction bases with no gene match: 9. This CDR3 spans 17 amino acids. The CDR3 reads CASSSVGLAGRIYEQYF. CDR3 nucleotides: TGTGCCAGCAGTTCGGTGGGACTAGCGGGGCGGATCTACGAGCAGTACTTC. The whole variable domain, filled in from reference TRBV28 and TRBJ2-7, reads DVKVTQSSRYLVKRTGEKVFLECVQDMDHENMFWYRQDPGLGLRLIYFSYDVKMKEKGDIPEGYSVSREKKERFSLILESASTNQTSMYLCASSSVGLAGRIYEQYFGPGTRLTVT.